The TCR beta chain described here comes from a study of T cells in Graves' hyperthyroidism and ophthalmopathy. This clonotype was recorded a few times. Template material for amplifying TCR beta CDR3 regions consisted of RNA transcripts. Using the HTBI primer set, a first-round RT-PCR was run on the TCR CDR3. TCRdb used MiXCR to reprocess the multiplex PCR reads, holding one entry per CDR3 protein. The sample has about 720,000 distinct CDR3 sequences, around 20% seen once; the top ten hold 16%. Any patient presenting with uncontrolled infection, other autoimmune disease, pregnancy or lactation was left out. PBMCs were collected from a 10 ml volume of fresh peripheral blood. Germline lookup yields CDR1 SGHNT and CDR2 YENEEA. The CDR3 is 15 residues long. J lost 5 bases, V lost 4 bases, and 7 bases had no gene match.

The TCR was taken from a woman in her forties or fifties with Graves' hyperthyroidism that later progressed to Graves' ophthalmopathy. The J gene is TRBJ2-3, the V gene TRBV11-3, with 9 bases aligning to TRBD2. Sequences were obtained from blood. CDR3 coding DNA: TGTGCCAGCAGCTGGGCGGGGGGGCCGGGAGATACGCAGTATTTT. Its protein is CASSWAGGPGDTQYF.